This T cell receptor (beta chain) was captured in a study of blood T cell repertoires in COVID-19. Study-level background: T cells, B-cell-depleted T cells, or PBMCs provided the cDNA or gDNA that served as material.

The repertoire was sequenced with immunoSEQ multiplex PCR; TCRdb's copy has only in-frame clones and lacks some. The sample lists over 120,000 clones, approximately 89% seen once, with around 1.5% in the top ten. CDR3 length equals 16 residues. V gave up 0 bases and J gave up 2 bases, with 13 bases separating them. Germline V gives CDR1 MGHRA, CDR2 YSYEKL. Sequencing was performed on peripheral blood. The TCR originated in a human donor in a cohort sampled during active COVID-19. This chain uses TRBV4-1 with TRBJ2-5, with a possible D match to TRBD1 (6 bases). CDR3 DNA: TGCGCCAGCAGCCAAGAGGGGGCGGACGTACAAGAGACCCAGTACTTC. Translating gives CASSQEGADVQETQYF.